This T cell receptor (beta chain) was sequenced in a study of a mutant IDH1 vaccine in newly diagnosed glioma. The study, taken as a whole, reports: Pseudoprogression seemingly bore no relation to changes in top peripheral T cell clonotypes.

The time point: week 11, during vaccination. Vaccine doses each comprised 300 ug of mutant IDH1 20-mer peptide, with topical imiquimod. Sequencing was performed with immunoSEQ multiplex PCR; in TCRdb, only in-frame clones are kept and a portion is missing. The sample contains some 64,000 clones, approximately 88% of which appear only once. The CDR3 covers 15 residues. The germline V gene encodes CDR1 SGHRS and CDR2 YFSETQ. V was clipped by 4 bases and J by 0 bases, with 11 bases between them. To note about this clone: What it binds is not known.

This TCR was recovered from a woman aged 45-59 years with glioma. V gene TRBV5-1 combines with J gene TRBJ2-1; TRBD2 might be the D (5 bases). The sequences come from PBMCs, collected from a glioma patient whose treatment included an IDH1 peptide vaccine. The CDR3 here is CASSLVGDSYNEQFF. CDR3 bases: TGCGCCAGCAGCCTGGTCGGGGACTCCTACAATGAGCAGTTCTTC. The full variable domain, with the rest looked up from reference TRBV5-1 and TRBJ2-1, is KAGVTQTPRYLIKTRGQQVTLSCSPISGHRSVSWYQQTPGQGLQFLFEYFSETQRNKGNFPGRFSGRQFSNSRSEMNVSTLELGDSALYLCASSLVGDSYNEQFFGPGTRLTVL.